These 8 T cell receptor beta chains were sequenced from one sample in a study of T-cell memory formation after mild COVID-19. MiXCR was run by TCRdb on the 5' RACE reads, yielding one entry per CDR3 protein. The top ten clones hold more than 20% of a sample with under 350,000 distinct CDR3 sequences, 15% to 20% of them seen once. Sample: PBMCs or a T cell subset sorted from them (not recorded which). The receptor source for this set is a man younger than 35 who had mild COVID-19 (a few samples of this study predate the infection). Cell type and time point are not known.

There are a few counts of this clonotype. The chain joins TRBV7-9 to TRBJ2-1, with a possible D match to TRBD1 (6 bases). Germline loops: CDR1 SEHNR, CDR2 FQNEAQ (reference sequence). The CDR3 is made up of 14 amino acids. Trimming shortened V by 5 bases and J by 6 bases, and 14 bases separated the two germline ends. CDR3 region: CASSLQQGPNEQFF. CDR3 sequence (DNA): TGTGCCAGCAGCCTCCAACAGGGTCCCAATGAGCAGTTCTTC.

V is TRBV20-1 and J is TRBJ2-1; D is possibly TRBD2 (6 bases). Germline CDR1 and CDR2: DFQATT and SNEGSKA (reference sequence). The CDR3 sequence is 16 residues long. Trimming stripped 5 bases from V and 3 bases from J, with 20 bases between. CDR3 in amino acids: CSAPMGRGGIYNEQFF. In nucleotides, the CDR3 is TGCAGTGCTCCCATGGGGCGGGGAGGCATCTACAATGAGCAGTTCTTC.

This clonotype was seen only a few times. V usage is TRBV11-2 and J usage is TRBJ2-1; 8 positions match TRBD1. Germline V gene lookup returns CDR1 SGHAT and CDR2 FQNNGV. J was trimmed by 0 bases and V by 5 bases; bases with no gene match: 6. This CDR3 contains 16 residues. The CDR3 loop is CASSPIRGPSYNEQFF. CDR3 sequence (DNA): TGTGCCAGCAGCCCCATCAGGGGGCCCTCCTACAATGAGCAGTTCTTC.

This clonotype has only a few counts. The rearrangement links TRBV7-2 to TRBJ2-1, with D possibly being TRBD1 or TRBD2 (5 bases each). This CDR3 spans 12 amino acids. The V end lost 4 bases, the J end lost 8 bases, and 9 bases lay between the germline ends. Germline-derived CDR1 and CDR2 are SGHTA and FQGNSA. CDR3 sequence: CASSYRGHEQFF. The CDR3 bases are TGTGCCAGCAGCTATCGGGGCCATGAGCAGTTCTTC. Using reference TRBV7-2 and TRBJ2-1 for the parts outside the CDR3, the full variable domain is GAGVSQSPSNKVTEKGKDVELRCDPISGHTALYWYRQSLGQGLEFLIYFQGNSAPDKSGLPSDRFSAERTGGSVSTLTIQRTQQEDSAVYLCASSYRGHEQFFGPGTRLTVL.

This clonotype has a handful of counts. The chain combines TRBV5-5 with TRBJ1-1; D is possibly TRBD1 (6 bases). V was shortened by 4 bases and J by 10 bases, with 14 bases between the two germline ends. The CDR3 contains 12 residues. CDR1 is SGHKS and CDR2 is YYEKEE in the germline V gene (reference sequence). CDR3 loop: CASSPDGGRAFF. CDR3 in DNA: TGTGCCAGCAGCCCGGACGGGGGGCGAGCTTTCTTT.

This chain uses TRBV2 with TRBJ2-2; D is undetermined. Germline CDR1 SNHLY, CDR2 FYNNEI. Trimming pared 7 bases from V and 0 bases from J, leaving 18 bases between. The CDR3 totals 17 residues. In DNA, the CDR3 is TGTGCCAGCACTGCCCCCAGCACCGACTCGAACACCGGGGAGCTGTTTTTT. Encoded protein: CASTAPSTDSNTGELFF.

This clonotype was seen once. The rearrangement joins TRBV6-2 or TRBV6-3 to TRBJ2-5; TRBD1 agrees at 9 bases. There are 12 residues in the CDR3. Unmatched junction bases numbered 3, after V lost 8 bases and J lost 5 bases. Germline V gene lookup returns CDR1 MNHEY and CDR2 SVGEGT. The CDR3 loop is CASWDRDETQYF. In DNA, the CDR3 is TGTGCCAGCTGGGACAGGGATGAGACCCAGTACTTC.

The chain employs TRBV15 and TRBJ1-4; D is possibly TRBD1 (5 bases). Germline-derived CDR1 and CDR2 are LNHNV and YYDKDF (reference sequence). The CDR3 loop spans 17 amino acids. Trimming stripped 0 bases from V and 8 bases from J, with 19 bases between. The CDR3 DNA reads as TGTGCCACCAGCAGAGATCACGGGGTCAGGGAAGACGAAAAACTGTTTTTT. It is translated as CATSRDHGVREDEKLFF.